The sequence of this T cell receptor beta chain was determined in a study of CD8 T cells in Susac syndrome. This clonotype was seen a single time. After extraction with the RNeasy kit, about 0.45 to 1 ug of the RNA was reverse transcribed using random hexamers. TCRdb re-called the immunoSEQ multiplex PCR reads with MiXCR, one entry per CDR3 protein. The table has 200,000 to 250,000 distinct CDR3 sequences, about 95% seen once. V was clipped by 3 bases and J by 8 bases, with 13 bases between them. Germline values: CDR1 KGHDR, CDR2 SFDVKD. The CDR3 consists of 14 residues. Material: CD4+ T cells from PBMCs. This receptor was identified in a human donor with multiple sclerosis. The chain recombines TRBV24-1 with TRBJ2-1; D assignment may be TRBD1 or TRBD2 (5 bases each). The CDR3 sequence is CATSDGRRGDEQFF. For the CDR3, the DNA is TGTGCCACCAGTGATGGCCGACGGGGCGATGAGCAGTTCTTC.